A single sample is the source of the 2 T cell receptor beta chains below, sequenced in a study of cytomegalovirus exposure and HLA in healthy donors. Profiled with immunoSEQ multiplex PCR; TCRdb holds only in-frame clones, not every one. The sample consists of tens of thousands of clones, around 92% of them appearing once. Sequencing was done on a sample of PBMCs. These receptors were obtained from a woman aged 18-29 years in good health and CMV-seronegative.

The CDR3: CATSRSTGDRSIEQYF. For the CDR3, the DNA is TGTGCCACCAGCAGATCAACGGGAGACCGGTCCATCGAGCAGTACTTC. J is TRBJ2-7 and V is TRBV15, with D possibly TRBD2 on 6 matching bases. Per the germline V gene, CDR1 is LNHNV and CDR2 is YYDKDF (reference sequence). V lost 2 bases and J 6 bases, leaving 20 bases between the germline ends. The CDR3 is 16 amino acids.

The rearrangement joins TRBV9 to TRBJ2-1, with D hard to call. The CDR3 has 13 amino acids. The V end lost 0 bases, the J end lost 5 bases, and 6 bases lay between the germline ends. Per germline, CDR1 SGDLS and CDR2 YYNGEE. CDR3 amino acids: CASSVEHHNEQFF. CDR3 in DNA: TGTGCCAGCAGCGTAGAGCACCACAATGAGCAGTTCTTC.